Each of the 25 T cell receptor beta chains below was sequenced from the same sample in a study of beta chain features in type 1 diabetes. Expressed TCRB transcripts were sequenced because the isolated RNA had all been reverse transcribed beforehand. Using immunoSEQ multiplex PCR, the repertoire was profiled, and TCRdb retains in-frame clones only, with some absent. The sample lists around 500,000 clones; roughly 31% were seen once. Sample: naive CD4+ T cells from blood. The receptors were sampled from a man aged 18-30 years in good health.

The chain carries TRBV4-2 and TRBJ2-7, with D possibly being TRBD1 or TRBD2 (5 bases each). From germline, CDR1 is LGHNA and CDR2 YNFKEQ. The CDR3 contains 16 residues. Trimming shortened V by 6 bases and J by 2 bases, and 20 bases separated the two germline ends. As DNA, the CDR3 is TGTGCCAGCAGATCCGGAGAGGGGTCCCGAACCTACGAGCAGTACTTC. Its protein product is CASRSGEGSRTYEQYF.

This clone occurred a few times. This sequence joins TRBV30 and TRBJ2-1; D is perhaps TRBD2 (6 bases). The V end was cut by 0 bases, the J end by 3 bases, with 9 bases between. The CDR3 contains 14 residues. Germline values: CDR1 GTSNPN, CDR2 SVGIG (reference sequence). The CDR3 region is CAWSVDSGYNEQFF. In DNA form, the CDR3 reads TGTGCCTGGAGTGTAGATAGCGGCTACAATGAGCAGTTCTTC.

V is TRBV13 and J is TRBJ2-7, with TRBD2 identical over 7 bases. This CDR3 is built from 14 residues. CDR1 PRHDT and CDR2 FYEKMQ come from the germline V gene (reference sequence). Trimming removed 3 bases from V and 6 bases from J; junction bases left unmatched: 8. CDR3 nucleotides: TGTGCCAGCAGCTTGGGACTATCCATTAGCGAGCAGTACTTC. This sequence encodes CASSLGLSISEQYF.

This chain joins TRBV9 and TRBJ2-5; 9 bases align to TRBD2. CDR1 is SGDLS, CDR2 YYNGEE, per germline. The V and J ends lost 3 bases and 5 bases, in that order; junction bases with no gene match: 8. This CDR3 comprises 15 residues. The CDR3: CASSGSSGSGETQYF. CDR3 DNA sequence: TGTGCCAGCAGCGGGAGTAGCGGGAGCGGGGAGACCCAGTACTTC. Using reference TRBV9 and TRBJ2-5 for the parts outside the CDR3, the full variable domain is DSGVTQTPKHLITATGQRVTLRCSPRSGDLSVYWYQQSLDQGLQFLIQYYNGEERAKGNILERFSAQQFPDLHSELNLSSLELGDSALYFCASSGSSGSGETQYFGPGTRLLVL.

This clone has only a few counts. The CDR3 loop is CASSRTSGSGGNEQFF. In DNA, the CDR3 is TGTGCCAGCAGCCGGACTAGCGGGAGCGGAGGTAATGAGCAGTTCTTC. The chain joins TRBV7-2 to TRBJ2-1, with 13 positions matching TRBD2. The junction had 8 bases not matched to a gene; V was cut back by 5 bases and J by 7 bases. The CDR3 has 16 amino acids. Germline CDR1 and CDR2: SGHTA and FQGNSA.

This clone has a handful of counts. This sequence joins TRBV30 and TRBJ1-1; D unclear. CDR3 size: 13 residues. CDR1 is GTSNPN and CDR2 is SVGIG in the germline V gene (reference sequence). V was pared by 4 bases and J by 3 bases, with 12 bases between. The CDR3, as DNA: TGTGCCTGGACCACATTCCGGTACACTGAAGCTTTCTTT. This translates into CAWTTFRYTEAFF.

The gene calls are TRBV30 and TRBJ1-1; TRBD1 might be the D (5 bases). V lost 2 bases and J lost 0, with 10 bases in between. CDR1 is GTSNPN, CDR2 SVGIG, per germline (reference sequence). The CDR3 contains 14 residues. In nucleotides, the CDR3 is TGTGCCTGGAGTAAAGCAGGGATGAACACTGAAGCTTTCTTT. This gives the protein CAWSKAGMNTEAFF.

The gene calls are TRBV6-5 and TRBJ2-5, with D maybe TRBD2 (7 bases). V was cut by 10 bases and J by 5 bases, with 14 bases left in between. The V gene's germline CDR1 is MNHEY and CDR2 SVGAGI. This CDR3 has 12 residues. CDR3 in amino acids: CATGGAGETQYF. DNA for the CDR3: TGTGCCACTGGGGGGGCGGGCGAGACCCAGTACTTC.

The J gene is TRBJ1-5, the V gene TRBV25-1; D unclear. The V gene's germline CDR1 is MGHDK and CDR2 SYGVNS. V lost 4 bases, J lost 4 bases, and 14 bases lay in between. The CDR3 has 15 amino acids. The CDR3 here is CASSGSDGKNQPQHF. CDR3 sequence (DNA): TGTGCCAGCAGTGGGTCGGACGGGAAGAATCAGCCCCAGCATTTT.

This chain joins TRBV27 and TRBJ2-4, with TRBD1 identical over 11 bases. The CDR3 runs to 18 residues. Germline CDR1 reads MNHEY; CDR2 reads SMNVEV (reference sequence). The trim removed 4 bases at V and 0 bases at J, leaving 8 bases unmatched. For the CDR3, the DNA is TGTGCCAGCAGTTCCGGGACAGGGGGAGTGAAAGCCAAAAACATTCAGTACTTC. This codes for CASSSGTGGVKAKNIQYF.

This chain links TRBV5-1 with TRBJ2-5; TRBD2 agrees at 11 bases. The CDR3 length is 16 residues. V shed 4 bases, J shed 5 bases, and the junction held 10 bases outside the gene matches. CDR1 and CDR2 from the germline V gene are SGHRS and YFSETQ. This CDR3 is CASSQTLAGGPETQYF. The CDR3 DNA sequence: TGCGCCAGCAGCCAGACGTTAGCGGGAGGGCCTGAGACCCAGTACTTC.

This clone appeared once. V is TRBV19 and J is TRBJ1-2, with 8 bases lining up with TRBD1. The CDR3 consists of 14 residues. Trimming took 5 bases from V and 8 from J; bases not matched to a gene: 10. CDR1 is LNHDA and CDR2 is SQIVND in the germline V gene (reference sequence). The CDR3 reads CASSLADRARGYTF. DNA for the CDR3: TGTGCCAGTAGTCTCGCGGACAGGGCACGCGGCTACACCTTC. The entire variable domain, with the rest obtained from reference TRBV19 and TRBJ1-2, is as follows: DGGITQSPKYLFRKEGQNVTLSCEQNLNHDAMYWYRQDPGQGLRLIYYSQIVNDFQKGDIAEGYSVSREKKESFPLTVTSAQKNPTAFYLCASSLADRARGYTFGSGTRLTVV.

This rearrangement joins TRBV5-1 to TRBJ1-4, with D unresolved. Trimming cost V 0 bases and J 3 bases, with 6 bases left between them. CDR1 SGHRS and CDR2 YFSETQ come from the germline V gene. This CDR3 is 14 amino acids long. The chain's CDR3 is CASSLGTANEKLFF. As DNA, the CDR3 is TGCGCCAGCAGCTTGGGGACTGCTAATGAAAAACTGTTTTTT.

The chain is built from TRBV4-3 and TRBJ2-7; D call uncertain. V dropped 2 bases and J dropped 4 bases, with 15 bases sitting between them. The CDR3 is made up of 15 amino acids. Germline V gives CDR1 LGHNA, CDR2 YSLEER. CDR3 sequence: CASSQSSTSSYEQYF. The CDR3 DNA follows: TGCGCCAGCAGCCAAAGTAGTACTTCCTCATACGAGCAGTACTTC.

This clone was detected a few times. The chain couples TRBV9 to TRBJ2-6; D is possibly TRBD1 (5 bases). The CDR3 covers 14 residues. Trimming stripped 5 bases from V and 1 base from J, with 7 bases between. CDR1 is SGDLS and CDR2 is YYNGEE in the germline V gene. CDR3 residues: CASSQGSGANVLTF. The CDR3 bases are TGTGCCAGCAGTCAGGGTTCTGGGGCCAACGTCCTGACTTTC. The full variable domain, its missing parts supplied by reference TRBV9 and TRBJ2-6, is DSGVTQTPKHLITATGQRVTLRCSPRSGDLSVYWYQQSLDQGLQFLIQYYNGEERAKGNILERFSAQQFPDLHSELNLSSLELGDSALYFCASSQGSGANVLTFGAGSRLTVL.

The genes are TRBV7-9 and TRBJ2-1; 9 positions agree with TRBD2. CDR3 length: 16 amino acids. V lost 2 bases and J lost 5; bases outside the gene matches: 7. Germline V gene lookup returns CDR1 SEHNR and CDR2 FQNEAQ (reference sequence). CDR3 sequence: CASSLRGLAGHNEQFF. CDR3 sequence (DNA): TGTGCCAGCAGCTTACGGGGACTAGCTGGCCACAATGAGCAGTTCTTC.

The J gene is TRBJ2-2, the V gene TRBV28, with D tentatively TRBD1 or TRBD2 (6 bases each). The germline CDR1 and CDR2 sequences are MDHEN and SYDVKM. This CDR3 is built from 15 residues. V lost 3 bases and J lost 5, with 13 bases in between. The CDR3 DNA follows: TGTGCCAGCAGTTTCTGGCGGAGGGGGACCGGGGAGCTGTTTTTT. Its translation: CASSFWRRGTGELFF.

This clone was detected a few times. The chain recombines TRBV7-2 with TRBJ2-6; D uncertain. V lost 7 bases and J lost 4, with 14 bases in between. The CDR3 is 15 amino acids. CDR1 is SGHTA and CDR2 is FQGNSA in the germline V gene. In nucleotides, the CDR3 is TGTGCCAGCACCCTACTGTTCCCCGGGGCCAACGTCCTGACTTTC. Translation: CASTLLFPGANVLTF.

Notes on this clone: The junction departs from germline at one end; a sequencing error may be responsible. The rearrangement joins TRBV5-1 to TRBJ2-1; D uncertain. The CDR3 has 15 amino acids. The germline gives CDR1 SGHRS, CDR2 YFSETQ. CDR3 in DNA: TGCGCCAGCACCTTGGAAATGAGCTCCTACAATGAGCAGTTCTTC. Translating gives CASTLEMSSYNEQFF.

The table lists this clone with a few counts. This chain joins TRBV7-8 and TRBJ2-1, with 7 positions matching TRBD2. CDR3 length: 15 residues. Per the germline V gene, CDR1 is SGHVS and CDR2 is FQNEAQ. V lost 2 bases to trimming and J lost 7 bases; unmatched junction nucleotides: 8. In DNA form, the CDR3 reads TGTGCCAGCAGCTTACAAATAGGGGAGGGAAATGAGCAGTTCTTC. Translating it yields CASSLQIGEGNEQFF.

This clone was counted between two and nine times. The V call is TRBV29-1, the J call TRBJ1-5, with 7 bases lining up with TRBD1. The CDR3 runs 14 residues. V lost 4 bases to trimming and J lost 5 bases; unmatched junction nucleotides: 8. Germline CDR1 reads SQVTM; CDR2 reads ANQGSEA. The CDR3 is CSVVTGAGDQPQHF. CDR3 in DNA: TGCAGCGTTGTAACAGGGGCAGGGGATCAGCCCCAGCATTTT. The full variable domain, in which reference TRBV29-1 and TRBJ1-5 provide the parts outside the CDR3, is SAVISQKPSRDICQRGTSLTIQCQVDSQVTMMFWYRQQPGQSLTLIATANQGSEATYESGFVIDKFPISRPNLTFSTLTVSNMSPEDSSIYLCSVVTGAGDQPQHFGDGTRLSIL.

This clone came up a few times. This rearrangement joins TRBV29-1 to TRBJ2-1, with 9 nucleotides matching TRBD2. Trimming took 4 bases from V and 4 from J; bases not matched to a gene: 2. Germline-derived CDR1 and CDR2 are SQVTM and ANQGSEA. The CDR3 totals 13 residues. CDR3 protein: CSVASGTYNEQFF. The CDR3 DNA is TGCAGCGTTGCTAGCGGGACTTACAATGAGCAGTTCTTC.

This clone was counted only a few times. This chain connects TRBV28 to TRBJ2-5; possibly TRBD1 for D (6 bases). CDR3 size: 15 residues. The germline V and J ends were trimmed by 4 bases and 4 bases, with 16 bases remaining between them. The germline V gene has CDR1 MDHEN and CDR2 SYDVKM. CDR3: CASSSSSQGRETQYF. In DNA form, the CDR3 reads TGTGCCAGCAGTTCGTCCTCACAGGGACGAGAGACCCAGTACTTC.

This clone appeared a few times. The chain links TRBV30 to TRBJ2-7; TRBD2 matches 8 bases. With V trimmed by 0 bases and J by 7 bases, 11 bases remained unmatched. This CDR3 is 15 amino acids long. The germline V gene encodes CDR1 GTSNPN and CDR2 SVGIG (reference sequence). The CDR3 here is CAWSVRTSRAGEQYF. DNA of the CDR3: TGTGCCTGGAGTGTACGGACTAGCCGAGCGGGAGAGCAGTACTTC.

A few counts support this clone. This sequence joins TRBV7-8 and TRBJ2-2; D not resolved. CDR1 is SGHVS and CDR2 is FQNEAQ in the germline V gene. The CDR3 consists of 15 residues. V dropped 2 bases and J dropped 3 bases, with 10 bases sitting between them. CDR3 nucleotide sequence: TGTGCCAGCAGCTTAATATTGCTGCACACCGGGGAGCTGTTTTTT. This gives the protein CASSLILLHTGELFF. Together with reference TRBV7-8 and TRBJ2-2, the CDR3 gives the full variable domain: GAGVSQSPRYKVAKRGQDVALRCDPISGHVSLFWYQQALGQGPEFLTYFQNEAQLDKSGLPSDRFFAERPEGSVSTLKIQRTQQEDSAVYLCASSLILLHTGELFFGEGSRLTVL.